The 3 T cell receptor beta chains reported below all come from one sample, sequenced in a study of blood T cells in healthy people across ages. The use of a sample-barcoded 5' primer and a J-beta primer mix characterized a second PCR of about 6 to 12 cycles. One entry per CDR3 protein, called by TCRdb with MiXCR from the 5' RACE reads. The sample lists about 1.4 million distinct CDR3 sequences, roughly 59% occurring once. The sample consisted of blood. All receptors derive from a man aged 18-30 years in good health.

This clonotype appeared a few times. V and J are TRBV6-6 and TRBJ2-1; TRBD2 aligns across 8 bases. Losses at the gene ends were 7 bases for V and 6 bases for J; bases not matched to a gene: 5. This CDR3 is built from 13 residues. Germline V gene data show CDR1 as MNHNY and CDR2 as SVGAGI (reference sequence). The CDR3 region has the DNA TGTGCCAGCATGGGCAGCGGGGGCAATGAGCAGTTCTTC. Protein product: CASMGSGGNEQFF.

The chain uses TRBV7-9 and TRBJ1-1; 8 nucleotides align to TRBD1. Germline trimming cut 5 bases from V and 1 base from J; bases unmatched to any gene: 6. The CDR3 contains 15 residues. The germline V gene encodes CDR1 SEHNR and CDR2 FQNEAQ (reference sequence). The CDR3 here is CASSETGGSNTEAFF. In nucleotides, the CDR3 is TGTGCCAGCAGCGAAACAGGGGGATCGAACACTGAAGCTTTCTTT.

V gene TRBV3-1 combines with J gene TRBJ2-7, with D perhaps assigned TRBD1 or TRBD2 (5 bases each). The CDR3 loop spans 17 amino acids. Germline V gene sequence: CDR1 LGHDT, CDR2 YNNKEL (reference sequence). V lost 0 bases and J 2 bases, leaving 17 bases between the germline ends. DNA for the CDR3: TGTGCCAGCAGCCAAGATACAGGTGGGAGCGCTACCTACGAGCAGTACTTC. As protein: CASSQDTGGSATYEQYF.